This T cell receptor beta chain was identified during a study of spatial heterogeneity in lung cancer. Every individual TCR cDNA molecule carried its own unique molecular identifier, which allowed correction of PCR and sequencing errors. TCRdb ran MiXCR on the 5' RACE reads and lists one entry per CDR3 protein. The sample contains tens of thousands of distinct CDR3 sequences, around 7.6% of which appear only once. Time point defined: blood at routine non-recurrence follow-up after resection. Whole RNA was taken from tumor, nontumor lung or frozen PBMC; it was then sequenced unsorted. The table lists this clonotype with a few counts. As yet, its antigen is unknown. CDR3 length: 12 amino acids. Trimming took off 3 bases at V and 8 bases at J, with 10 bases between the two ends. The germline V gene has CDR1 SEHNR and CDR2 FQNEAQ (reference sequence). Study-level results: The appearance of ubiquitous expanded tumor TCRs in blood was greater at resection than follow-up.

Source: PBMCs, taken at follow-up. The receptor's source is a male donor with early-stage non-small cell lung cancer. This chain connects TRBV7-9 to TRBJ1-2, with D unresolved. The CDR3 here is CASSFSAEGYTF. For the CDR3, the DNA is TGTGCCAGCAGCTTTTCGGCAGAAGGCTACACCTTC.